The present T cell receptor (beta chain) was sequenced within a study of shared clonotypes between healthy human individuals. Running of the assay took place at deep level. Once extracted for a subset, genomic DNA was divided evenly among several immunoSEQ plates. Clones were sequenced by immunoSEQ multiplex PCR, and TCRdb holds only the in-frame ones, with some missing. There are about 2.4 million clones in the sample; under 95% occur only once, and around 0.37% lies in the top ten. Adult donors, all healthy and HIV-negative, had no recent acute infections or vaccinations. The V gene's germline CDR1 is MDHEN and CDR2 SYDVKM. The CDR3 is made up of 17 amino acids. J was trimmed by 3 bases and V by 5 bases; bases with no gene match: 15. This clone was observed a single time.

The receptor was isolated from a man aged 18 to 30 in good health. Some clones in this sample may be carry-over from other donors' samples. Sequencing was carried out using naive CD4+ T cells from PBMCs. Subset indicated: CD45RA+ positively selected. The chain carries TRBV28 and TRBJ2-7; 8 positions match TRBD1. The CDR3: CASSRPPNGQGRYEQYF. In nucleotides, the CDR3 is TGTGCCAGCAGTCGTCCCCCTAATGGACAGGGCCGCTACGAGCAGTACTTC.